The sequence of this T cell receptor (beta chain) was determined in a study of T cell repertoires in cytomegalovirus infection. About the research overall: The public TCR beta signatures pointed to both CMV infection and matching HLA type.

This clonotype was detected many times. Its antigen is unknown. MiXCR, run by TCRdb on the reads, gives a single entry per CDR3 protein. Of fewer than 350,000 distinct CDR3 sequences listed, more than 8% are singletons. General observations from the study: The ex vivo response showed dominance by HLA-C-restricted CMV-specific TCR beta clonotypes.

The clonotype comes from a human donor in good health (CMV status not recorded). Some clones in this sample may be carry-over from other donors' samples. Sequenced: PBMCs.

The CDR3: CASSLAGSTSNQPQHF. As DNA, the CDR3 is TGTGCCAGCAGCTTAGCTGGCAGCACCTCCAATCAGCCCCAGCATTTT. The gene calls are TRBV7-2 and TRBJ1-5; D not certain. V was shortened by 0 bases and J by 3 bases, with 12 bases between the two germline ends. CDR1 and CDR2 (germline): SGHTA, FQGNSA. The CDR3 has 16 residues.